Below, 14 T cell receptor beta chains from the same sample are listed, as sequenced in a study of blood T cells in healthy people across ages. The use of a sample-barcoded 5' primer and a J-beta primer mix characterized a second PCR of roughly 6 to 11 cycles. TCRdb re-analysed the 5' RACE reads in MiXCR, keeping a single row per CDR3 protein. The repertoire holds 700,000 or so distinct CDR3 sequences, with 22% as singletons. Sequencing input: blood. These TCRs come from an older man in good health.

The chain uses TRBV14 and TRBJ1-2, with D unresolved. The CDR3 has 16 residues. From germline, CDR1 is SGHDN and CDR2 FVKESK. V lost 1 base and J 8 bases, leaving 20 bases between the germline ends. CDR3 sequence reads: CASSQGRIGVVRGYTF. For the CDR3, the DNA is TGTGCCAGCAGCCAAGGGAGGATCGGGGTGGTAAGGGGCTACACCTTC.

This clonotype is a singleton in its sample. The CDR3 is CASRGDRGSYEQFF. CDR3 in DNA: TGTGCCAGCAGGGGGGACAGGGGGAGCTATGAGCAGTTCTTC. This rearrangement joins TRBV13 to TRBJ2-1, with TRBD1 matching over 11 bases. Trimming at V came to 6 bases and at J to 8 bases, leaving 6 bases not matched to a gene. The CDR3 is 14 amino acids. Germline V gives CDR1 PRHDT, CDR2 FYEKMQ (reference sequence).

This clonotype was found a few times. CDR3 nucleotides: TGCAGTGCTTTAGGGACTATAGCGGGAGGGCCATCCTACAATGAGCAGTTCTTC. Translated, it gives CSALGTIAGGPSYNEQFF. The chain joins TRBV20-1 to TRBJ2-1; 11 nucleotides line up with TRBD2. Germline V lookup: CDR1 DFQATT, CDR2 SNEGSKA (reference sequence). With V trimmed by 5 bases and J by 1 base, 13 bases remained unmatched. CDR3 length: 18 amino acids.

This clonotype was seen more than once but under ten times. This chain uses TRBV20-1 with TRBJ2-2, with 11 bases fitting TRBD2. Germline-derived CDR1 and CDR2 are DFQATT and SNEGSKA (reference sequence). CDR3 length: 15 amino acids. Trimming removed 4 bases from V and 5 bases from J; junction bases left unmatched: 6. Here the CDR3 DNA reads TGCAGTGCTACCCCACTAGCGGGGGCTACCGGGGAGCTGTTTTTT. Translation: CSATPLAGATGELFF.

This chain joins TRBV25-1 and TRBJ1-2; no firm D call. This CDR3 has 12 residues. Per germline, CDR1 MGHDK and CDR2 SYGVNS. V lost 5 bases and J lost 3, with 7 bases in between. The CDR3 spells CASSISHYGYTF. CDR3 nucleotides: TGTGCCAGCAGTATATCCCACTATGGCTACACCTTC.

In the case of this clonotype: The final CDR3 position lacks the conserved phenylalanine or tryptophan, pointing to a likely read error. The rearrangement uses TRBV4-2 and TRBJ2-5; 12 bases line up with TRBD2. The J call may be in error: the DNA end matches TRBJ2-1 better. This CDR3 has 16 amino acids. Germline V gene data show CDR1 as LGHNA and CDR2 as YNFKEQ. CDR3 DNA sequence: TGTGCCAGCAGCCAAAGAAGACTAGCGGGGGTTGTCGGGCAGTTCTCC. It translates to CASSQRRLAGVVGQFS.

The chain uses TRBV15 and TRBJ1-2; the match to TRBD1 covers 7 bases. V was pared by 4 bases and J by 1 base, with 6 bases of the junction left unmatched. The CDR3 is 15 residues long. CDR1 is LNHNV and CDR2 is YYDKDF in the germline V gene (reference sequence). The DNA for the CDR3 is TGTGCCACCAGCATGGCAGGGGGGCTTAACTATGGCTACACCTTC. As protein: CATSMAGGLNYGYTF.

This clonotype was seen a handful of times. The genes are TRBV20-1 and TRBJ2-1, with 13 positions matching TRBD2. This CDR3 region has 16 residues. Germline values: CDR1 DFQATT, CDR2 SNEGSKA (reference sequence). Unmatched junction bases numbered 12, after V lost 6 bases and J lost 7 bases. DNA of the CDR3: TGCAGTGCCCCAGGGACTAGCGGGACCGTGGGGAATGAGCAGTTCTTC. Amino acids: CSAPGTSGTVGNEQFF.

The chain has TRBV4-1 and TRBJ1-3; the D is unclear. From germline, CDR1 is MGHRA and CDR2 YSYEKL. V lost 0 bases and J lost 6, with 9 bases in between. CDR3 size: 14 residues. The CDR3 DNA reads as TGCGCCAGCAGCCAAGAACCCCGTCCAAACACCATATATTTT. This sequence encodes CASSQEPRPNTIYF.

V gene TRBV24-1 combines with J gene TRBJ2-1, with D tentatively TRBD1 (5 bases). This CDR3 comprises 13 residues. V was cut by 4 bases and J by 9 bases, with 12 bases left in between. CDR1 KGHDR and CDR2 SFDVKD come from the germline V gene. CDR3 sequence (DNA): TGTGCCACCAGTGAGCTATTAAGGGGTGAGCAGTTCTTC. Protein: CATSELLRGEQFF.

This clonotype was counted only a few times. The CDR3 region is CASSPQNQGIQTQYF. The CDR3 nucleotides are TGTGCCAGCAGCCCACAAAACCAGGGGATCCAGACCCAGTACTTC. The V gene is TRBV7-9, the J gene TRBJ2-5; possible D gene TRBD1, 6 bases. This CDR3 has 15 residues. Trimming cost V 5 bases and J 6 bases, with 19 bases left between them. Per germline, CDR1 SEHNR and CDR2 FQNEAQ (reference sequence).

The chain combines TRBV3-1 with TRBJ1-4; D gene uncertain. Trimming stripped 0 bases from V and 4 bases from J, with 9 bases between. The germline gives CDR1 LGHDT, CDR2 YNNKEL (reference sequence). The CDR3 runs 15 residues. The CDR3 DNA is TGTGCCAGCAGCCAAGATTTGGCAGTTAATGAAAAACTGTTTTTT. Amino acid sequence: CASSQDLAVNEKLFF.

This sequence joins TRBV12-3 or TRBV12-4 and TRBJ1-1; D possibly corresponds to TRBD1 (6 bases). Trimming shortened V by 5 bases and J by 3 bases, and 13 bases separated the two germline ends. The CDR3 is made up of 14 amino acids. CDR3 in amino acids: CASSPGGGHTEAFF. The CDR3 coding sequence is TGTGCCAGCAGTCCGGGCGGGGGGCACACTGAAGCTTTCTTT.

This clonotype was seen more than once but under ten times. V and J are TRBV7-2 and TRBJ1-4; TRBD1 matches 7 bases. V was pared by 2 bases and J by 7 bases, with 10 bases of the junction left unmatched. The CDR3 runs to 16 residues. CDR1 is SGHTA, CDR2 FQGNSA, per germline. The CDR3 nucleotides are TGTGCCAGCAGCTTATACTCGACAGGGTTGGGTGAAAAACTGTTTTTT. This translates into CASSLYSTGLGEKLFF. The full variable domain, with the rest looked up from reference TRBV7-2 and TRBJ1-4, is GAGVSQSPSNKVTEKGKDVELRCDPISGHTALYWYRQSLGQGLEFLIYFQGNSAPDKSGLPSDRFSAERTGGSVSTLTIQRTQQEDSAVYLCASSLYSTGLGEKLFFGSGTQLSVL.